Listed below are T cell receptor beta chains from one sample, sequenced in a study of long-term antiretroviral therapy in people with HIV. This table comes from immunoSEQ multiplex PCR, and its TCRdb copy is limited to in-frame clones, with some not included. This sample has around 12,000 clones, with approximately 82% found just once. Sequencing was performed on unsorted PBMCs, taken 1.2 years after starting antiretroviral therapy. The receptors shown here come from a man in his forties with HIV. The CDR3 runs from the conserved cysteine through the conserved F or W. The order of the fields is CDR3 protein, CDR3 DNA, J gene, clone size, V gene, D gene. The D gene is left open where the match is weak. Rows may omit the clone size; those that give it use once, few, many or a size class.

CDR3: CASSDGRGLGQPQHF; DNA: TGTGCCAGCAGTGATGGCAGGGGGTTAGGTCAGCCCCAGCATTTT; J: TRBJ1-5; size: -; V: TRBV6-1; D: TRBD1
CDR3: CSVDLGKTDTEAFF; DNA: TGCAGCGTTGACCTCGGGAAGACTGACACTGAAGCTTTCTTT; J: TRBJ1-1; size: -; V: TRBV29-1; D: -
CDR3: CASSLDLSRTYEQYF; DNA: TGTGCCAGCTCACTAGACCTTAGTCGCACCTACGAGCAGTACTTC; J: TRBJ2-7; size: few; V: TRBV18; D: -
CDR3: CASSLGEGAYEQYF; DNA: TGTGCCAGCAGTTTAGGGGAGGGGGCCTACGAGCAGTACTTC; J: TRBJ2-7; size: -; V: TRBV5-5; D: -
CDR3: CASSLGTGGEAFF; DNA: TGCGCCAGCAGCTTGGGGACAGGGGGCGAAGCTTTCTTT; J: TRBJ1-1; size: -; V: TRBV5-1; D: TRBD1
CDR3: CASTWGGYNEQFF; DNA: TGTGCCAGCACCTGGGGCGGTTACAATGAGCAGTTCTTC; J: TRBJ2-1; size: -; V: TRBV11-2; D: -
CDR3: CASKLFRGGTEAFF; DNA: TGTGCCAGCAAGTTATTCAGGGGGGGCACTGAAGCTTTCTTT; J: TRBJ1-1; size: -; V: TRBV28; D: TRBD1
CDR3: CASSQDGGGVGTDTQYF; DNA: TGCGCCAGCAGCCAAGATGGGGGCGGGGTTGGCACAGATACGCAGTATTTT; J: TRBJ2-3; size: -; V: TRBV4-3; D: -
CDR3: CASSESRGASSNYNEQFF; DNA: TGCGCCAGCAGTGAGTCGCGGGGGGCTAGCAGTAACTACAATGAGCAGTTCTTC; J: TRBJ2-1; size: -; V: TRBV10-2; D: TRBD2
CDR3: CASSLRTALNQPQHF; DNA: TGTGCCAGCAGCTTGAGGACAGCCCTCAATCAGCCCCAGCATTTT; J: TRBJ1-5; size: -; V: TRBV5-6; D: -
CDR3: CASSLTGYNSPLHF; DNA: TGCGCCAGCAGCTTGACGGGTTATAATTCACCCCTCCACTTT; J: TRBJ1-6; size: few; V: TRBV5-1; D: -
CDR3: CASRGGSYNEQFF; DNA: TGTGCCAGCAGGGGGGGCTCCTACAATGAGCAGTTCTTC; J: TRBJ2-1; size: -; V: TRBV5-6; D: -
CDR3: CASSPPYRVPNEKLFF; DNA: TGTGCCAGCAGTCCGCCTTACAGGGTCCCTAATGAAAAACTGTTTTTT; J: TRBJ1-4; size: -; V: TRBV28; D: -
CDR3: CASSPWGGYPIPYEQYF; DNA: TGCGCCAGCAGCCCGTGGGGAGGGTACCCGATCCCCTACGAGCAGTACTTC; J: TRBJ2-7; size: -; V: TRBV5-1; D: TRBD2
CDR3: CASSLEASTYEQYF; DNA: TGTGCCAGCAGCTTAGAAGCCAGTACCTACGAGCAGTACTTC; J: TRBJ2-7; size: -; V: TRBV11-2; D: -
CDR3: CASSDVVIELNKAGELFF; DNA: TGTGCCAGCAGTGACGTGGTCATTGAACTTAACAAAGCCGGGGAGCTGTTTTTT; J: TRBJ2-2; size: -; V: TRBV6-1; D: -